Following are 25 T cell receptor beta chains from one sample sequenced in a study of technical replicates of blood from a few donors. Assay used: immunoSEQ multiplex PCR; TCRdb lists only in-frame clones, some missing. The sample lists approximately 70,000 clones; 98% were seen once. The sequenced material came from T cells isolated from PBMCs. These TCRs come from a human donor in good health.

The J gene is TRBJ1-1, the V gene TRBV11-2; no firm D call. The V end was cut by 7 bases, the J end by 7 bases, with 22 bases between. The CDR3 runs to 15 residues. Per the germline V gene, CDR1 is SGHAT and CDR2 is FQNNGV. CDR3 loop: CASKPQSVIVGEAFF. CDR3 bases: TGTGCCAGCAAACCACAGTCGGTCATTGTAGGTGAAGCTTTCTTT.

The rearrangement joins TRBV7-9 to TRBJ2-5; D perhaps matches TRBD2 (6 bases). The CDR3 covers 15 residues. V was cut by 2 bases and J by 2 bases, with 12 bases left in between. Germline CDR1 SEHNR, CDR2 FQNEAQ (reference sequence). The CDR3 bases are TGTGCCAGCAGCTTATTAGGAGGGAGGCAAGAGACCCAGTACTTC. This codes for CASSLLGGRQETQYF. Full variable domain (rest looked up from reference TRBV7-9 and TRBJ2-5): DTGVSQNPRHKITKRGQNVTFRCDPISEHNRLYWYRQTLGQGPEFLTYFQNEAQLEKSRLLSDRFSAERPKGSFSTLEIQRTEQGDSAMYLCASSLLGGRQETQYFGPGTRLLVL.

V and J are TRBV29-1 and TRBJ2-1; 10 nucleotides match TRBD2. CDR1 SQVTM and CDR2 ANQGSEA come from the germline V gene. Trimming at V came to 4 bases and at J to 6 bases, leaving 9 bases not matched to a gene. The CDR3 covers 15 residues. The CDR3 coding sequence is TGCAGCGTTGTCCCCGGGACTAGCGTCGGCAATGAGCAGTTCTTC. Translation: CSVVPGTSVGNEQFF.

V gene TRBV7-6 combines with J gene TRBJ2-1; 8 bases line up with TRBD2. Germline lookup yields CDR1 SGHVS and CDR2 FNYEAQ. V was clipped by 2 bases and J by 9 bases; unmatched bases: 15. The CDR3 length is 17 residues. CDR3 DNA: TGTGCCAGCAGCTTAAGCATCGGGAGGGCCGGAATATTTGAGCAGTTCTTC. Amino acid sequence: CASSLSIGRAGIFEQFF.

The J gene is TRBJ1-1, the V gene TRBV7-9, with D maybe TRBD1 (6 bases). The length of the CDR3 is 15 residues. With 5 bases removed from V and 1 base from J, the gap between germline ends came to 14 bases. CDR1 SEHNR and CDR2 FQNEAQ come from the germline V gene (reference sequence). The chain's CDR3 is CASSRQDSPNTEAFF. The DNA for the CDR3 is TGTGCCAGCAGCAGGCAGGACAGCCCGAACACTGAAGCTTTCTTT.

V and J are TRBV5-6 and TRBJ1-1; D is perhaps TRBD1 (5 bases). Between the trimmed V and J ends, which lost 3 bases and 3 bases, there was a span of 15 bases. From germline, CDR1 is SGHDT and CDR2 YYEEEE. The CDR3 is 15 residues long. As DNA, the CDR3 is TGTGCCAGCAGCTGGGCCGGACACCAGTACACTGAAGCTTTCTTT. Translating it yields CASSWAGHQYTEAFF.

The CDR3 DNA is TGCGCCAGCAGCTTGGTACAGAAAGCCTACGAGCAGTACTTC. Protein product: CASSLVQKAYEQYF. The rearrangement joins TRBV5-1 to TRBJ2-7; D is ambiguous. Germline V gene lookup returns CDR1 SGHRS and CDR2 YFSETQ. The CDR3 extends over 14 amino acids. The V end was cut by 0 bases, the J end by 2 bases, with 9 bases between.

V and J are TRBV11-2 and TRBJ2-7, with D tentatively TRBD1 (5 bases). V shed 4 bases and J shed 3 bases, with 16 bases lying between them. The germline CDR1 and CDR2 sequences are SGHAT and FQNNGV. The CDR3 is 15 residues long. The CDR3 loop reads CASSSNAGIRYEQYF. CDR3 DNA sequence: TGTGCCAGCAGCTCAAATGCAGGGATTCGCTACGAGCAGTACTTC. The entire variable domain, with the rest obtained from reference TRBV11-2 and TRBJ2-7, is as follows: EAGVAQSPRYKIIEKRQSVAFWCNPISGHATLYWYQQILGQGPKLLIQFQNNGVVDDSQLPKDRFSAERLKGVDSTLKIQPAKLEDSAVYLCASSSNAGIRYEQYFGPGTRLTVT.

The chain carries TRBV6-5 and TRBJ2-7, with a weak D call TRBD2 (6 bases). CDR3 size: 15 residues. The V end lost 0 bases, the J end lost 3 bases, and 12 bases lay between the germline ends. Germline CDR1 and CDR2: MNHEY and SVGAGI. The chain's CDR3 is CASSYSASVSYEQYF. The CDR3 DNA reads TGTGCCAGCAGTTACTCTGCTAGCGTTAGCTACGAGCAGTACTTC.

The rearrangement uses TRBV11-2 and TRBJ2-5, with 12 bases lining up with TRBD2. V trimming: 7 bases; J trimming: 5 bases; junction bases outside the gene matches: 5. CDR1 is SGHAT and CDR2 is FQNNGV in the germline V gene. The CDR3 is 14 amino acids. For the CDR3, the DNA is TGTGCCAGCACCCTACTAGCGGGAGGTGAGACCCAGTACTTC. Protein sequence: CASTLLAGGETQYF.

The genes are TRBV11-2 and TRBJ2-7; D is possibly TRBD2 (6 bases). The CDR3 is 16 amino acids. Germline CDR1 and CDR2: SGHAT and FQNNGV. Between the trimmed V and J ends, which lost 3 bases and 1 base, there was a span of 16 bases. The CDR3 is CASSLEGILGSYEQYF. The CDR3 nucleotides read TGTGCCAGCAGCTTGGAGGGGATCTTAGGATCCTACGAGCAGTACTTC.

V is TRBV30 and J is TRBJ1-1, with a weak D call TRBD1 (6 bases). The CDR3 contains 13 residues. CDR1 and CDR2 (germline): GTSNPN, SVGIG (reference sequence). Deletions cut 3 bases from V and 11 bases from J, with 19 bases between. Here the CDR3 reads CAWSATGHGNAFF. The DNA for the CDR3 is TGTGCCTGGAGCGCCACGGGACATGGGAACGCTTTCTTT.

The genes are TRBV2 and TRBJ2-1; 13 bases agree with TRBD2. Germline V gene sequence: CDR1 SNHLY, CDR2 FYNNEI. The V gene end was trimmed by 5 bases and the J gene end by 0 bases; junction bases not matched to a gene: 10. The CDR3 has 19 residues. The CDR3 DNA reads as TGTGCCAGCAGTCGGACTAGCGGGAGTGACCCGAGCTCCTACAATGAGCAGTTCTTC. It encodes CASSRTSGSDPSSYNEQFF.

The V call is TRBV11-3, the J call TRBJ2-1; D gene unclear. The CDR3 spans 16 residues. V lost 5 bases and J lost 7, with 21 bases in between. The germline gives CDR1 SGHNT, CDR2 YENEEA. The DNA for the CDR3 is TGTGCCAGCAGCCTTAAACCTCGACTTGATTTGAATGAGCAGTTCTTC. Its protein is CASSLKPRLDLNEQFF.

The chain has TRBV19 and TRBJ2-1; D is possibly TRBD2 (5 bases). Trimming took off 1 base at V and 9 bases at J, with 19 bases between the two ends. Germline V lookup: CDR1 LNHDA, CDR2 SQIVND (reference sequence). The CDR3 is made up of 16 amino acids. CDR3 coding DNA: TGTGCCAGTAGTATAGCCCCTAGCCCCGTATACGGTGAGCAGTTCTTC. It is translated as CASSIAPSPVYGEQFF.

The chain has TRBV28 and TRBJ1-1, with 7 bases that match TRBD1. Per the germline V gene, CDR1 is MDHEN and CDR2 is SYDVKM. CDR3 length: 13 residues. V shed 6 bases and J 1 base; nucleotides not matched to a gene: 2. The CDR3 nucleotides are TGTGCCAGCAGGGGGGACAGGAACACTGAAGCTTTCTTT. Translating gives CASRGDRNTEAFF.

The V and J genes are TRBV6-4 and TRBJ2-3; no clear D gene. The CDR3 is 15 amino acids. Between the trimmed V and J ends, which lost 6 bases and 2 bases, there was a span of 15 bases. Germline V CDR1 and CDR2: MRHNA, SNTAGT. This CDR3 is CASSRHDGSTDTQYF. The CDR3 DNA follows: TGTGCCAGCAGCAGGCACGATGGCTCCACAGATACGCAGTATTTT.

CDR3 nucleotide sequence: TGTGCCAGCAGTTACTCGGGACAGGGGGCAACTTATGGCTACACCTTC. It translates to CASSYSGQGATYGYTF. J is TRBJ1-2 and V is TRBV6-5; 12 bases are a match to TRBD1. V shed 0 bases, J shed 5 bases, and the junction held 4 bases outside the gene matches. CDR3 length: 16 amino acids. Germline V lookup: CDR1 MNHEY, CDR2 SVGAGI.

The rearrangement joins TRBV11-2 to TRBJ1-5; TRBD1 agrees at 9 bases. Germline V lookup: CDR1 SGHAT, CDR2 FQNNGV. The CDR3 covers 15 residues. Trimming at V came to 3 bases and at J to 4 bases, leaving 4 bases not matched to a gene. In DNA, the CDR3 is TGTGCCAGCAGCTTCGGGACAGGGAATAATCAGCCCCAGCATTTT. It codes for CASSFGTGNNQPQHF.

The rearrangement links TRBV10-2 to TRBJ2-1; 8 bases map to TRBD1. Trimming cost V 1 base and J 10 bases; bases outside gene matches: 3. CDR1 is WSHSY, CDR2 SAAADI, per germline. This CDR3 is built from 13 residues. The CDR3 reads CASSEYRDREQFF. CDR3 nucleotide sequence: TGCGCCAGCAGTGAGTACAGGGACAGGGAGCAGTTCTTC.

V usage is TRBV9 and J usage is TRBJ1-1, with TRBD1 matching over 11 bases. From germline, CDR1 is SGDLS and CDR2 YYNGEE. CDR3 length: 19 residues. The junction had 11 bases not matched to a gene; V was cut back by 1 base and J by 0 bases. CDR3 residues: CASSVPMGGTGGLNTEAFF. CDR3 sequence (DNA): TGTGCCAGCAGCGTACCCATGGGAGGGACAGGGGGACTGAACACTGAAGCTTTCTTT.

CDR3 in amino acids: CASSSYQDNEQFF. The CDR3 DNA reads TGTGCCAGCAGCTCCTACCAGGACAATGAGCAGTTCTTC. The chain is built from TRBV13 and TRBJ2-1; D is uncertain. This CDR3 region has 13 residues. Germline lookup yields CDR1 PRHDT and CDR2 FYEKMQ (reference sequence). V lost 4 bases and J 5 bases, leaving 9 bases between the germline ends.

Notes on this clone: An end of the junction does not agree with germline; a read error may underlie this. Here the CDR3 DNA reads TGCGCCGGCAGACAGCAAACCCAACCGTCTGGGGCCAACGTCCTGACTTTC. It encodes CAGRQQTQPSGANVLTF. The chain is built from TRBV10-1 and TRBJ2-6; possible D gene TRBD1, 5 bases. Germline V lookup: CDR1 WNHNN, CDR2 SYGVQD (reference sequence). The CDR3 loop spans 17 amino acids.

The chain links TRBV5-1 to TRBJ2-5, with a possible D match to TRBD2 (5 bases). Germline lookup yields CDR1 SGHRS and CDR2 YFSETQ. V was cut by 0 bases and J by 4 bases, with 16 bases left in between. There are 16 residues in the CDR3. The CDR3 is CASSLEFSGLGETQYF. Here the CDR3 DNA reads TGCGCCAGCAGCTTGGAATTTTCGGGGTTAGGAGAGACCCAGTACTTC. The full variable domain, its missing parts supplied by reference TRBV5-1 and TRBJ2-5, is KAGVTQTPRYLIKTRGQQVTLSCSPISGHRSVSWYQQTPGQGLQFLFEYFSETQRNKGNFPGRFSGRQFSNSRSEMNVSTLELGDSALYLCASSLEFSGLGETQYFGPGTRLLVL.

The genes are TRBV6-6 and TRBJ2-3; a possible D gene is TRBD1 (6 bases). Germline V gene data show CDR1 as MNHNY and CDR2 as SVGAGI (reference sequence). V was shortened by 5 bases and J by 2 bases, with 17 bases between the two germline ends. The CDR3 totals 16 residues. The CDR3 coding sequence is TGTGCCAGCAGTAAGGACCGGGACACTATCACAGATACGCAGTATTTT. Translating it yields CASSKDRDTITDTQYF.